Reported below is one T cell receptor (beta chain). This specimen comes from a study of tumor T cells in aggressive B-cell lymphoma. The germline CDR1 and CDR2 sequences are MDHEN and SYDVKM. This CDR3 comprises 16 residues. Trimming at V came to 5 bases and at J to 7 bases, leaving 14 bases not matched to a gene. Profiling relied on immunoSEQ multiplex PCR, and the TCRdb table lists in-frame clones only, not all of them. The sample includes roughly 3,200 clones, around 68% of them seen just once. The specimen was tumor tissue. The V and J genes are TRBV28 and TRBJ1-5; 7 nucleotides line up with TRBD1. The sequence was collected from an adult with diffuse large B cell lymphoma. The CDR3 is CASSLLSTGAGQPQHF. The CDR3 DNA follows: TGTGCCAGCAGTCTCTTATCAACAGGGGCAGGGCAGCCCCAGCATTTT.